This T cell receptor (beta chain) was identified in a study of T cell responses to AZD1222 COVID-19 vaccine (dated by TCRdb to the early 2020s). Some background on the complete study: AZD1222 recipients with second doses at about 4 weeks or about 12 weeks were pooled, because spike-specific TCR depth and breadth did not differ between schedules. TCR sequencing covered roughly 230 trial participants: 200 to 220 given two doses of AZD1222 and some 25 given two doses of MenACWY control vaccine. Trial participants were enrolled by age into subgroups of 18-55, 56-69 and 70-plus years, and around 140, 26 and 57 TCR-sequenced participants, respectively, were included in these subgroups.

The study at large found these results: Vaccine-associated CD4 TCRs spanned the whole spike protein, with dominant responses in regions 160-218 and 743-854. Most participants were white British and females outnumbered males, and the authors suggested that clonal diversity may have been underestimated. No day 14 peak-response samples were available, so repertoires were characterized only after the peak T cell response. Reportedly, close to half of the unique spike-specific TCRs recognized epitopes lying outside the regions that are mutated in the B.1.351 and B.1.1.7 variants. The 56-69-year group was small, and its depth increase did not reach significance, likely because of low power. Conclusions about previously exposed vaccinees were limited because only 5 or 6 AZD1222 recipients were SARS-CoV-2 seropositive at baseline. A significant rise in spike-specific TCR breadth and depth was observed after two AZD1222 doses relative to day 0 and relative to MenACWY recipients.

V and J lose 4 bases and 2 bases, and a span of 13 bases separates them. Reading from cysteine to phenylalanine, the CDR3 counts 14 amino acids. Of the read, only the CDR3 DNA is kept; its 42 bases are in frame from base 1. The germline V gene specifies SGHRS as CDR1 and YFSETQ as CDR2. This clone has just a few counts. Its recognized antigen is unknown. No quality values exist for individual bases; no much larger clone is one base distant. The CDR3 regions of human TCRbeta chains were subjected to immunosequencing. The source study handled its data this way. Repertoire TCRs were matched against a reference library of SARS-CoV-2-specific TCRs generated with the MIRA antigen-specificity platform. Breadth was defined as the fraction of unique TCRs that were SARS-CoV-2-associated. Depth was defined as the fraction of total T cells that were SARS-CoV-2-associated. Using the MIRA data, each spike-specific TCR was assigned both to the spike region to which the TCR was reactive and to a CD4 or CD8 class. Log10-transformed breadth and depth values were compared by one-way ANOVA with Sidak's multiple comparisons tests. In its TCRdb copy, this immuneACCESS table keeps in-frame sequences only and misses some clones. Where compared with another copy, unresolved V genes explain less than half of these, and the others have no known cause. V, J and clone size are those of that table, while D and trimming were read from the DNA. This sample is represented by 120,000 or so clones; roughly nine tenths of them were singletons. Roughly a quarter of the sample comes from the top ten.

This specimen's time point label, per the study, means: baseline before first vaccination. Samples from vaccinated people were obtained from the UK trials COV001 and COV002, which included a single-blind randomized controlled phase 2/3 trial of AZD1222 (ChAdOx1 nCoV-19) in healthy adults. For TCRbeta chain sequencing, PBMC samples were collected from trial participants at day 0 and at day 28 after the second dose. The TCR comes from an adult in good health. Here the chain combines TRBV5-1 and TRBJ2-7; TRBD1 is a weak D gene call, 6 bases matching. This material consisted of peripheral blood, taken on day 0 of AZD1222 vaccination. The CDR3 is CASSPQGRAYEQYF. The sequenced DNA: TGCGCCAGCAGCCCTCAGGGGAGAGCCTACGAGCAGTACTTC.